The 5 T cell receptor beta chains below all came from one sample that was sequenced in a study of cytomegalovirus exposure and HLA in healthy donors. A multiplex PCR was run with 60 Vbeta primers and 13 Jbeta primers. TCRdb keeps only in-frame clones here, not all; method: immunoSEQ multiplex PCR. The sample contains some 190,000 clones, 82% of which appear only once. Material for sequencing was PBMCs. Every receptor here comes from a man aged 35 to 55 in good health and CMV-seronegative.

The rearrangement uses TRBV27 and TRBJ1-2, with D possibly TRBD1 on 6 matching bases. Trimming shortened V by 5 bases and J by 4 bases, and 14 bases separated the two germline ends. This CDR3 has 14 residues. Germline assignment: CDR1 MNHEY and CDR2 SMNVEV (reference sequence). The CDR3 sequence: CASSANRVGYGYTF. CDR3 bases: TGTGCCAGCAGTGCAAACAGGGTAGGCTATGGCTACACCTTC.

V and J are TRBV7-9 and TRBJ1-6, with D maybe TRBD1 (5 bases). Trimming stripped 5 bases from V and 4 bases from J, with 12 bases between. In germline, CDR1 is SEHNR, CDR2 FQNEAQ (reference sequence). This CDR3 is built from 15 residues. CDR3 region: CASSLLGTYNSPLHF. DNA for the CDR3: TGTGCCAGCAGCCTCCTAGGGACTTATAATTCACCCCTCCACTTT.

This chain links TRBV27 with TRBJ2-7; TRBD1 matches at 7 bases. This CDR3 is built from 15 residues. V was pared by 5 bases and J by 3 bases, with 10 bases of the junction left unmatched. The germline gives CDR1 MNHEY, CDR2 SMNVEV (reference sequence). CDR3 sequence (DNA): TGTGCCAGCAGTGCCCGCCCGGGACAGCACTACGAGCAGTACTTC. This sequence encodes CASSARPGQHYEQYF.

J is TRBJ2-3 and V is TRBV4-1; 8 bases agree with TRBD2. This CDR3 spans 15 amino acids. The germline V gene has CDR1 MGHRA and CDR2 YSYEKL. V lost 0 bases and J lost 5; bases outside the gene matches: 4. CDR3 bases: TGCGCCAGCAGCCAAGACGGGGGGGCGTTAGATACGCAGTATTTT. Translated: CASSQDGGALDTQYF.

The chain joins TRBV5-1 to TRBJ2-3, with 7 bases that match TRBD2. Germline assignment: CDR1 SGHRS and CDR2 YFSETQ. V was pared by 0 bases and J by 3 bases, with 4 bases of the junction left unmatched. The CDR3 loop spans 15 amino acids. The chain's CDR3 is CASSLEGTKTDTQYF. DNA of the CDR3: TGCGCCAGCAGCTTGGAGGGGACTAAAACAGATACGCAGTATTTT.